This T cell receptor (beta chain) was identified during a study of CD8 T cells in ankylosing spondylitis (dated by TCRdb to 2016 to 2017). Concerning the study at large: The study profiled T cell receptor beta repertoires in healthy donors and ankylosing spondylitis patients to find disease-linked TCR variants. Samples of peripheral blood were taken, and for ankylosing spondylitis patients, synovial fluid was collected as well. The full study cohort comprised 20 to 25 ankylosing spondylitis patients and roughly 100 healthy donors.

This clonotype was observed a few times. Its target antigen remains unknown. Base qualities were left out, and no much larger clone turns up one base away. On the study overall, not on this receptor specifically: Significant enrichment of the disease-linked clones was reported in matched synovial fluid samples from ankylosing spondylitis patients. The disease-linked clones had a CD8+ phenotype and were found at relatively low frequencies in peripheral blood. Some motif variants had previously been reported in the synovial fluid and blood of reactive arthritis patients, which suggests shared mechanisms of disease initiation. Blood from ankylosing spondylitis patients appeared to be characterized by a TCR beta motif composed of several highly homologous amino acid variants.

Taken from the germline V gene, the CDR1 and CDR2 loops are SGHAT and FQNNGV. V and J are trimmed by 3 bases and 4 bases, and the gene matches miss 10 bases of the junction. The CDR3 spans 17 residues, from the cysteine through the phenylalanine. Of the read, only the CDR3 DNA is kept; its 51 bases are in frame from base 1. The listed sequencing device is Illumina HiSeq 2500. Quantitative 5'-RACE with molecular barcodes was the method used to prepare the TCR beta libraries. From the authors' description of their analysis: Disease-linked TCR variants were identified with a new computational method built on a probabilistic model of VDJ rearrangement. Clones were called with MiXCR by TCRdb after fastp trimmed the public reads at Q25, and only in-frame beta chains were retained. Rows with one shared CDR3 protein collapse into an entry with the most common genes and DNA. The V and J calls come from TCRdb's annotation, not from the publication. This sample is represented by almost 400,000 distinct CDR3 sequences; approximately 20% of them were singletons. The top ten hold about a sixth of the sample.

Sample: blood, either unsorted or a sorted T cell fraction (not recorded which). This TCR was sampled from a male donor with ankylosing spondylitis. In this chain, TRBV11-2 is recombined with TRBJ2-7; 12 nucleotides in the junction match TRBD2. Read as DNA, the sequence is TGTGCCAGCAGCTTTAGACTAGCGGGAGCCCGGCAGTACGAGCAGTACTTC. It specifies CASSFRLAGARQYEQYF.